These 32 T cell receptor beta chains were sequenced from one sample in a study of shared clonotypes between healthy human individuals. Repertoires were generated with immunoSEQ multiplex PCR, while TCRdb's copy carries only in-frame clones and drops some. Counted here are under 750,000 clones, 72% occurring once; the ten biggest clones make up about 1.8%. The material sequenced was memory CD4+ T cells sorted from blood. Indicated subset: CD45RA-negative fraction. The receptors were gathered from a woman in her twenties or thirties in good health.

The chain is built from TRBV27 and TRBJ2-5; tentative D call: TRBD2 (5 bases). Germline CDR1 MNHEY, CDR2 SMNVEV (reference sequence). This CDR3 region has 14 residues. Trimming stripped 6 bases from V and 4 bases from J, with 15 bases between. CDR3 in DNA: TGTGCCAGCAGCCCCACTCTGGACTCAGAGACCCAGTACTTC. Translating gives CASSPTLDSETQYF.

In the case of this clone: An end of the junction differs from the germline gene, which may be a read error. J is TRBJ1-5 and V is TRBV10-3; D gene ambiguous. The CDR3 is 16 amino acids. Germline-derived CDR1 and CDR2 are ENHRY and SYGVKD. The CDR3 loop is CASSQLQRYDNQPQHF. DNA of the CDR3: TGTGCCAGCAGTCAACTCCAGAGGTATGACAATCAGCCCCAGCATTTT.

The chain links TRBV5-6 to TRBJ1-2; 7 nucleotides line up with TRBD1. The V gene end was trimmed by 5 bases and the J gene end by 5 bases; junction bases not matched to a gene: 9. The CDR3 length is 14 residues. The germline CDR1 and CDR2 sequences are SGHDT and YYEEEE. The CDR3 DNA reads TGTGCCAGCAGGCCCGGACAGGCGAGGTATGGCTACACCTTC. Translation: CASRPGQARYGYTF.

The chain employs TRBV5-4 and TRBJ2-3; 12 positions agree with TRBD2. CDR1 is SGHNT and CDR2 is YYREEE in the germline V gene (reference sequence). The CDR3 consists of 16 residues. The V segment lost 0 bases and the J segment 5 bases; nucleotides outside the gene matches: 4. CDR3 sequence: CASSLGLAGVGDTQYF. CDR3 sequence (DNA): TGTGCCAGCAGCTTGGGACTAGCGGGAGTAGGAGATACGCAGTATTTT.

V and J are TRBV28 and TRBJ2-7; 9 nucleotides line up with TRBD1. The V gene's germline CDR1 is MDHEN and CDR2 SYDVKM. The CDR3 runs to 16 residues. V lost 7 bases, J lost 3 bases, and 13 bases stayed unmatched. The CDR3 DNA is TGTGCCAGCAAGACGTGGGCACAGGGGGCATACTACGAGCAGTACTTC. Protein sequence: CASKTWAQGAYYEQYF.

Turning to this clone: The same CDR3 can be traced to other DNA sequences in this sample. The chain is built from TRBV5-1 and TRBJ2-7, with TRBD2 identical over 10 bases. V was pared by 0 bases and J by 2 bases, with 2 bases of the junction left unmatched. This CDR3 contains 15 residues. Germline-derived CDR1 and CDR2 are SGHRS and YFSETQ. In DNA form, the CDR3 reads TGCGCCAGCAGCTTGGGACTAGCGGGTGCCTACGAGCAGTACTTC. It codes for CASSLGLAGAYEQYF.

The CDR3 DNA sequence: TGTGCCAGCAGCTTATACCAGGGACCCTCCTACGAGCAGTACTTC. Translating it yields CASSLYQGPSYEQYF. The chain carries TRBV7-3 and TRBJ2-7, with D possibly called TRBD1 or TRBD2 (5 bases each). The germline gives CDR1 SGHTA, CDR2 FQGTGA. The CDR3 covers 15 residues. V lost 2 bases, J lost 0 bases, and 11 bases lay in between.

The rearrangement uses TRBV7-3 and TRBJ2-7; TRBD2 matches 12 bases. V shed 5 bases and J 6 bases; nucleotides not matched to a gene: 5. This CDR3 comprises 14 residues. The germline CDR1 and CDR2 sequences are SGHTA and FQGTGA. The CDR3 sequence is CASSQTSGSVEQYF. The CDR3 nucleotides are TGTGCCAGCAGCCAGACTAGCGGGAGCGTCGAGCAGTACTTC.

Details on this clone: A single base separates this from a much larger clone, so it may be a read error. This chain links TRBV28 with TRBJ2-7; D ambiguous. This CDR3 region has 13 residues. The V gene's germline CDR1 is MDHEN and CDR2 SYDVKM. This chain's CDR3 is CTSTTQSSYEQYF. The DNA for the CDR3 is TGTACCAGTACGACACAGAGCTCCTACGAGCAGTACTTC.

V gene TRBV28 combines with J gene TRBJ2-3; D call uncertain. Germline V CDR1 and CDR2: MDHEN, SYDVKM. Trimming removed 5 bases at V and 4 bases at J, with 10 bases between. The CDR3 is 13 residues long. The CDR3 loop reads CASSPAHADTQYF. CDR3 coding DNA: TGTGCCAGCAGTCCGGCGCACGCAGATACGCAGTATTTT.

The genes are TRBV28 and TRBJ1-5; D unresolved. Germline CDR1 is MDHEN and CDR2 is SYDVKM. This CDR3 has 15 residues. V was cut by 6 bases and J by 3 bases, with 15 bases left in between. The CDR3 region has the DNA TGTGCCAGCAGAAAATTGGACGGGCTCAATCAGCCCCAGCATTTT. As protein: CASRKLDGLNQPQHF.

This chain links TRBV19 with TRBJ1-3; D is possibly TRBD1 (5 bases). Trimming took 5 bases from V and 0 from J, leaving 17 bases between them. Looked up from germline, CDR1 is LNHDA and CDR2 is SQIVND (reference sequence). This CDR3 spans 17 amino acids. CDR3 sequence: CASSSLQDGGSGNTIYF. CDR3 nucleotides: TGTGCCAGTAGTTCACTACAGGACGGTGGCTCTGGAAACACCATATATTTT.

The chain combines TRBV7-9 with TRBJ2-5; D is tentatively TRBD1 or TRBD2 (5 bases each). The J call may be incorrect, as the DNA end agrees better with TRBJ2-7. The V gene's germline CDR1 is SEHNR and CDR2 FQNEAQ (reference sequence). The CDR3 runs 12 residues. DNA of the CDR3: TGTGCCAGCAGCCGGGGCCTCTACGAGCAGTACTTC. This gives the protein CASSRGLYEQYF.

In this sample, this clone turned up a few times. This rearrangement joins TRBV5-1 to TRBJ2-7; 7 nucleotides line up with TRBD2. CDR3 length equals 14 residues. Looked up from germline, CDR1 is SGHRS and CDR2 is YFSETQ. Unmatched junction bases numbered 13, after V lost 7 bases and J lost 6 bases. The CDR3 DNA is TGCGCCAGCGCTGAGGTCGGGCGGGAGCTCGAGCAGTACTTC. It yields the protein CASAEVGRELEQYF.

The chain uses TRBV6-1 and TRBJ2-7; 7 nucleotides agree with TRBD2. The ends lost 7 bases at V and 4 bases at J; junction bases unmatched: 1. Germline loops: CDR1 MNHNS, CDR2 SASEGT. The CDR3 consists of 11 residues. CDR3 bases: TGTGCCAGCAAACTAGCGTACGAGCAGTACTTC. Amino acids: CASKLAYEQYF.

This clone was observed a few times. The genes are TRBV19 and TRBJ1-5, with D possibly being TRBD1 (5 bases). The CDR3 contains 14 residues. From germline, CDR1 is LNHDA and CDR2 SQIVND (reference sequence). The V end lost 1 base, the J end lost 7 bases, and 11 bases lay between the germline ends. CDR3 residues: CASSIGWGRQPQHF. As DNA, the CDR3 is TGTGCCAGTAGTATAGGGTGGGGCAGGCAGCCCCAGCATTTT.

The V call is TRBV19, the J call TRBJ2-1, with 7 bases that match TRBD2. The CDR3 totals 16 residues. Unmatched junction bases numbered 12, after V lost 7 bases and J lost 3 bases. Germline V gene data show CDR1 as LNHDA and CDR2 as SQIVND (reference sequence). The CDR3 nucleotides read TGTGCCAGTAACGAGTACTCTAGCGGTAGCTACAATGAGCAGTTCTTC. It encodes CASNEYSSGSYNEQFF.

This chain links TRBV18 with TRBJ2-3; TRBD1 matches 8 bases. Germline loops: CDR1 KGHSH, CDR2 LQKENI. V lost 4 bases, J lost 3 bases, and 3 bases stayed unmatched. This CDR3 spans 14 amino acids. The CDR3 sequence is CASSLQGVTDTQYF. The CDR3 DNA is TGTGCCAGCTCACTACAGGGGGTGACAGATACGCAGTATTTT.

The gene calls are TRBV7-7 and TRBJ2-5, with a possible D match to TRBD1 (5 bases). CDR1 is SSHAT, CDR2 FNYEAQ, per germline (reference sequence). Trimming shortened V by 5 bases and J by 2 bases, and 15 bases separated the two germline ends. The CDR3 loop spans 15 amino acids. In nucleotides, the CDR3 is TGTGCCAGCAGCCTTAATCAGGGTACTCAAGAGACCCAGTACTTC. It codes for CASSLNQGTQETQYF. The full variable domain, with the rest looked up from reference TRBV7-7 and TRBJ2-5, is GAGVSQSPRYKVTKRGQDVTLRCDPISSHATLYWYQQALGQGPEFLTYFNYEAQPDKSGLPSDRFSAERPEGSISTLTIQRTEQRDSAMYRCASSLNQGTQETQYFGPGTRLLVL.

CDR3: CASSRKSNQPQHF. Here the CDR3 DNA reads TGCGCCAGCAGTCGAAAAAGTAATCAGCCCCAGCATTTT. The V and J genes are TRBV23-1 and TRBJ1-5, with D unresolved. TRBV23-1 is identified as an open reading frame with a role that is uncertain. The CDR3 totals 13 residues. V lost 4 bases to trimming and J lost 4 bases, with 8 bases between them.

This clone was seen a single time. The chain combines TRBV2 with TRBJ2-7, with D possibly being TRBD1 (7 bases). Germline assignment: CDR1 SNHLY and CDR2 FYNNEI. Trimming cost V 9 bases and J 2 bases, with 17 bases left between them. The CDR3 has 14 residues. This chain's CDR3 is CASTPRGATYEQYF. The CDR3 DNA is TGTGCCAGTACCCCCAGGGGGGCCACCTACGAGCAGTACTTC.

This clone came up a few times. The genes are TRBV4-1 and TRBJ1-2; a weak D match, TRBD1 (6 bases). Deletions cut 3 bases from V and 0 bases from J, with 11 bases between. Germline V gene data show CDR1 as MGHRA and CDR2 as YSYEKL. The CDR3 spans 15 residues. The CDR3 coding sequence is TGCGCCAGCAGCCACCGACAGGTAGCTAACTATGGCTACACCTTC. It encodes CASSHRQVANYGYTF.

Only a few counts were recorded for this clone. The chain uses TRBV5-1 and TRBJ2-1; 13 bases agree with TRBD2. Germline CDR1 and CDR2: SGHRS and YFSETQ. Trimming cost V 0 bases and J 9 bases; bases outside gene matches: 9. The CDR3 has 17 residues. CDR3 sequence (DNA): TGCGCCAGCAGCTTGGAGGCGGGACTAGCGGGAATCGTTGAGCAGTTCTTC. Its protein is CASSLEAGLAGIVEQFF.

The rearrangement uses TRBV10-3 and TRBJ2-5; TRBD1 matches at 12 bases. CDR1 is ENHRY, CDR2 SYGVKD, per germline. The J segment lost 4 bases and the V segment lost 6 bases, leaving 3 bases of the junction unmatched. The CDR3 has 14 residues. The CDR3 reads CAISMGQGAETQYF. The CDR3 DNA sequence: TGTGCCATCAGCATGGGACAGGGGGCAGAGACCCAGTACTTC.

As to this clone: The identical CDR3 is also encoded by other nucleotide sequences in the sample. The chain couples TRBV5-1 to TRBJ2-3; 11 bases match TRBD1. V was clipped by 4 bases and J by 0 bases; unmatched bases: 4. Looked up from germline, CDR1 is SGHRS and CDR2 is YFSETQ. This CDR3 region has 16 residues. The CDR3 region has the DNA TGCGCCAGCAGCATAGGACAGGGGGCTAGCACAGATACGCAGTATTTT. As protein: CASSIGQGASTDTQYF.

The V call is TRBV9, the J call TRBJ2-1; the match to TRBD2 covers 8 bases. The germline V gene encodes CDR1 SGDLS and CDR2 YYNGEE. The CDR3 runs 16 residues. V lost 4 bases and J lost 8; bases outside the gene matches: 14. The CDR3 DNA reads TGTGCCAGCAGCCCAGATGGGGCTAGCGGGCGGGATGAGCAGTTCTTC. Amino acids: CASSPDGASGRDEQFF. The full variable domain, in which reference TRBV9 and TRBJ2-1 provide the parts outside the CDR3, is DSGVTQTPKHLITATGQRVTLRCSPRSGDLSVYWYQQSLDQGLQFLIQYYNGEERAKGNILERFSAQQFPDLHSELNLSSLELGDSALYFCASSPDGASGRDEQFFGPGTRLTVL.

This clone was counted many times. V is TRBV21-1 and J is TRBJ1-2; TRBD1, the table's D call, lacks a check against the DNA. TRBV21-1 is listed as a pseudogene. The CDR3 runs 16 residues. CDR3 in amino acids: CASSRDRGQSIYGYTF. The CDR3 DNA sequence: TGTGCCAGCTCCCGGGACAGGGGGCAATCTATCTATGGCTACACCTTC.

In regard to this clone: Additional DNA sequences in this sample encode the identical CDR3. The chain's CDR3 is CATSRDLPGSSYNEQFF. CDR3 DNA: TGTGCCACCAGCAGAGATCTCCCAGGGAGCTCCTACAATGAGCAGTTCTTC. This chain links TRBV15 with TRBJ2-1; the D gene could be TRBD1 or TRBD2 (5 bases each). Germline CDR1 is LNHNV and CDR2 is YYDKDF (reference sequence). The CDR3 spans 17 residues. V was cut by 0 bases and J by 0 bases, with 12 bases left in between.

This clone turned up a few times. The genes are TRBV19 and TRBJ2-7; TRBD1 matches at 9 bases. The CDR3 has 16 amino acids. Per germline, CDR1 LNHDA and CDR2 SQIVND (reference sequence). V was clipped by 5 bases and J by 4 bases; unmatched bases: 12. The DNA for the CDR3 is TGTGCCAGTAGTGATCTATCCGGGACAGGGACTTACGAGCAGTACTTC. Translating it yields CASSDLSGTGTYEQYF.

This clone was detected a few times. V and J are TRBV9 and TRBJ2-3; 12 positions match TRBD2. CDR3 length equals 15 residues. Germline CDR1 is SGDLS and CDR2 is YYNGEE. Trimming at V came to 2 bases and at J to 5 bases, leaving 3 bases not matched to a gene. The CDR3 here is CASSVLAGGVDTQYF. The CDR3 DNA sequence: TGTGCCAGCAGCGTTCTAGCGGGAGGGGTAGATACGCAGTATTTT. Full variable domain (remainder filled in from reference TRBV9 and TRBJ2-3): DSGVTQTPKHLITATGQRVTLRCSPRSGDLSVYWYQQSLDQGLQFLIQYYNGEERAKGNILERFSAQQFPDLHSELNLSSLELGDSALYFCASSVLAGGVDTQYFGPGTRLTVL.

The V gene is TRBV28, the J gene TRBJ2-1, with TRBD2 identical over 7 bases. V lost 5 bases and J lost 16; bases outside the gene matches: 11. CDR1 and CDR2 (germline): MDHEN, SYDVKM. This CDR3 has 12 amino acids. The CDR3 reads CASSLPQTSFFF. The CDR3, as DNA: TGTGCCAGCAGTCTACCCCAGACTAGCTTTTTCTTC.

The chain links TRBV18 to TRBJ2-5; D not resolved. The CDR3 runs 15 residues. Germline V gene lookup returns CDR1 KGHSH and CDR2 LQKENI. V was clipped by 4 bases and J by 5 bases, with 17 bases between them. The CDR3 is CASSRAMAGAETQYF. The CDR3 nucleotides are TGTGCCAGCTCACGGGCCATGGCAGGTGCGGAGACCCAGTACTTC. Based on the CDR3 plus reference TRBV18 and TRBJ2-5, the full variable domain is NAGVMQNPRHLVRRRGQEARLRCSPMKGHSHVYWYRQLPEEGLKFMVYLQKENIIDESGMPKERFSAEFPKEGPSILRIQQVVRGDSAAYFCASSRAMAGAETQYFGPGTRLLVL.